This TCR beta chain was recorded in a study of blood T cell repertoires in COVID-19. About the study: Sites across the United States, Italy and Spain contributed samples from acute and convalescent COVID-19. PBMCs, B-cell-depleted T cells, or T cells provided the cDNA or gDNA that made up the material.

Germline-derived CDR1 and CDR2 are SGDLS and YYNGEE. Trimming took 8 bases from V and 3 from J, leaving 12 bases between them. The CDR3 is 12 amino acids. Authors' methods: Reference gene primer amplification gave nucleated cell count estimates. TCRdb keeps only in-frame clones here, not all; method: immunoSEQ multiplex PCR. D and trimming come from the DNA, and the V and J calls and clone size come from that table. The repertoire holds 140,000 or so clones, with 88% as singletons. The sample taken for sequencing was peripheral blood. The J gene is TRBJ2-7, the V gene TRBV9; D perhaps matches TRBD2 (6 bases). The clonotype originates from a woman aged 45 to 65 with acute or convalescent COVID-19. CDR3 nucleotide sequence: TGTGCCAGTTTGACTAGAAACTACGAGCAGTACTTC. Amino acid sequence: CASLTRNYEQYF.